This T cell receptor (beta chain) was sequenced for a study of control samples from healthy donors and cancer patients. Measured with immunoSEQ multiplex PCR; TCRdb has only the in-frame clones, and not every one. The sample has around 53,000 clones; about 85% are singletons. The germline V and J ends were trimmed by 3 bases and 4 bases, with 10 bases remaining between them. The CDR3 has 14 residues. Germline V gives CDR1 MDHEN, CDR2 SYDVKM. The J gene is TRBJ1-5, the V gene TRBV28; unclear D gene. The source is a man aged 55 to 70 with head and neck cancer. Sequenced input: PBMCs. This CDR3 reads CASSFGRRNQPQHF. CDR3 DNA sequence: TGTGCCAGCAGTTTTGGCAGGAGAAATCAGCCCCAGCATTTT.